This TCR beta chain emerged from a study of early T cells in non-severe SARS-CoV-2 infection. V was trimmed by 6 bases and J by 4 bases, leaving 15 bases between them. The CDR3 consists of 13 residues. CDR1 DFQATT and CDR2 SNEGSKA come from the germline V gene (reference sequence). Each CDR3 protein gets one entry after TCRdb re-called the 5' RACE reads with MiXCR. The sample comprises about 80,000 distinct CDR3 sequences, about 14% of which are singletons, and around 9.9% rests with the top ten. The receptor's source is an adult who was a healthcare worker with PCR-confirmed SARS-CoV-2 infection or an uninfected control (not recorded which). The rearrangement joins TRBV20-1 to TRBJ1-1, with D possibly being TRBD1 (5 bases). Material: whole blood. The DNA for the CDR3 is TGCAGTGCCCCGCTTGGGGGGATCACTGAAGCTTTCTTT. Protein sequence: CSAPLGGITEAFF.